This TCR beta chain was obtained from a study of cytomegalovirus exposure and HLA in healthy donors. Overall study results and limits: Later analysis identified a missense DCLRE1C variant that was linked to TCR beta V- and J-gene trimming. Across HLA loci, a later analysis found differing TCR association rates, with DRB1 most and HLA-C fewest. The productive fraction for most TCR beta V segments was about 87% or about 30% in an earlier analysis.

Healthy people donating bone marrow made up the donors. In the case of this clone: Its target is unknown.

With 60 Vbeta and 13 Jbeta primers, the PCR was carried out. TCRdb's copy holds only in-frame clones and misses some; the assay was immunoSEQ multiplex PCR. This repertoire includes 150,000 to 250,000 clones. V lost 1 base, J lost 2 bases, and 9 bases stayed unmatched. The CDR3 runs 17 residues. CDR1 is SGHAT, CDR2 FQNNGV, per germline. This receptor was identified in a boy aged 5-17 years in good health and CMV-seronegative. The rearrangement joins TRBV11-2 to TRBJ2-3, with 7 bases lining up with TRBD2. The sequencing sample was made of PBMCs. For the CDR3, the DNA is TGTGCCAGCAGCTTAGGCCCTTCCGGGACTATCACAGATACGCAGTATTTT. Translated: CASSLGPSGTITDTQYF.